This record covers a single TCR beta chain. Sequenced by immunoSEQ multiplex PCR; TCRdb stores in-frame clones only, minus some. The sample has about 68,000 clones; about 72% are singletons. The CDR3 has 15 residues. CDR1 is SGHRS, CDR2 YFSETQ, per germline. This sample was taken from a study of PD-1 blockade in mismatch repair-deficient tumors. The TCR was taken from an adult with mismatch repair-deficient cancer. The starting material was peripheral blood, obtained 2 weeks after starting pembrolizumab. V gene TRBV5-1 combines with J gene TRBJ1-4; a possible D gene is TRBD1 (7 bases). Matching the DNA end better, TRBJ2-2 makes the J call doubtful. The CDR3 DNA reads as TGCGCCAGCAGCTCTGTCCCGGGACAGCGGGTGGAGCTGTTTTTT. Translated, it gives CASSSVPGQRVELFF.